The source of this T cell receptor (beta chain) is a study of Ad26.COV2.S vaccination and SARS-CoV-2 variants. Study as a whole: Into the muscle, Ad26.COV2.S was dosed once or twice, 56 days apart.

Treatment of the sample: roughly 19 received Ad26.COV2.S at low or high dose, single or two shots; about 5 received placebo; per-sample allocation not given. Collection of the samples took place on day 63 after the first injection of vaccine or placebo. Overall study findings and caveats: An underestimation of total T cell responses may have resulted from the TCR breadth and depth analyses. CD8+ and CD4+ T cells specific for spike reportedly responded with substantial breadth after vaccination.

This clone was counted a single time. The target antigen is unknown. TCRdb keeps only in-frame clones here, not all; method: immunoSEQ multiplex PCR. The sample holds roughly 270,000 clones; 80% to 90% are singletons and the top ten take about 3.6%. The ends lost 5 bases at V and 5 bases at J; junction bases unmatched: 9. The CDR3 has 16 amino acids. Germline-derived CDR1 and CDR2 are LGHNT and FRNRAP. The receptor was derived from a person between 18 and 65 years old who received the Ad26.COV2.S COVID-19 vaccine or a placebo. V and J are TRBV12-5 and TRBJ1-6; 7 bases align to TRBD1. This specimen consisted of peripheral blood, obtained in a trial of Ad26.COV2.S vaccine versus placebo. CDR3 nucleotides: TGTGCTAGTGGTCAACAGACAGGGAAAGATAATTCACCCCTCCACTTT. Translated: CASGQQTGKDNSPLHF.